The entry below describes one T cell receptor (beta chain). The data were obtained in a study of blood T cell repertoires in COVID-19. Clones were read by immunoSEQ multiplex PCR, and TCRdb kept only the in-frame ones, dropping some. The sample has fewer than 250,000 clones, around 80% seen once; the top ten hold about 1.8%. Trimming left V 0 bases short and J 3 bases short, with 9 bases between. The CDR3 contains 14 residues. CDR1 and CDR2 from the germline V gene are SGHRS and YFSETQ. Material for sequencing was PBMCs or T cells enriched from blood (not recorded which). This clonotype originated in a man aged 55-75 years who had recovered from COVID-19. The J gene is TRBJ1-2, the V gene TRBV5-1, with D possibly TRBD1 on 5 matching bases. The DNA of the CDR3 is TGCGCCAGCAGCTTGGCTCAGGGTGACTATGGCTACACCTTC. It encodes CASSLAQGDYGYTF.